This passage covers 30 T cell receptor beta chains from one sample sequenced in a study of shared clonotypes between healthy human individuals. Naive CD8 cells lacked CD45RO and underwent positive selection for CCR7, leaving out terminally differentiated effector memory CD45RA+ cells. Here immunoSEQ multiplex PCR was the method, and the copy in TCRdb shows in-frame clones only, minus some. Counted here are about 2 million clones, 85% to 95% occurring once; the ten biggest clones make up more than 0.95%. Sequencing was performed on naive CD8+ T cells sorted from blood. Receptors originate from a man aged 18 to 29 in good health.

The rearrangement uses TRBV29-1 and TRBJ2-1; 7 nucleotides line up with TRBD2. V trimming: 3 bases; J trimming: 6 bases; junction bases outside the gene matches: 8. Germline V CDR1 and CDR2: SQVTM, ANQGSEA. This CDR3 contains 14 residues. The CDR3 is CSVDGLVPGNEQFF. The CDR3 nucleotides are TGCAGCGTTGATGGACTAGTCCCCGGCAATGAGCAGTTCTTC.

This clone appeared once. The chain has TRBV5-6 and TRBJ2-5, with D possibly TRBD2 on 5 matching bases. The CDR3 totals 14 residues. V lost 4 bases, J lost 0 bases, and 10 bases lay in between. Per the germline V gene, CDR1 is SGHDT and CDR2 is YYEEEE. CDR3 nucleotides: TGTGCCAGCAGCCCAACGGGGTACCAAGAGACCCAGTACTTC. Its protein is CASSPTGYQETQYF.

As DNA, the CDR3 is TGTGCCAGCAAATGGGACTCCGCCTACGAGCAGTACTTC. Its translation is CASKWDSAYEQYF. The chain links TRBV2 to TRBJ2-7; D possibly corresponds to TRBD2 (6 bases). V was pared by 7 bases and J by 2 bases, with 12 bases between. Looked up from germline, CDR1 is SNHLY and CDR2 is FYNNEI. The CDR3 is 13 amino acids.

The count of this clone is one. Other DNA sequences from this sample encode an identical CDR3 as well. The chain links TRBV4-1 to TRBJ1-5, with D tentatively TRBD1 (6 bases). Germline CDR1 is MGHRA and CDR2 is YSYEKL. The germline V and J ends were trimmed by 3 bases and 4 bases, with 10 bases remaining between them. The CDR3 loop spans 14 amino acids. CDR3 region: CASSQETGNQPQHF. The CDR3 coding sequence is TGCGCCAGCAGCCAGGAAACAGGGAATCAGCCCCAGCATTTT.

The chain is built from TRBV7-6 and TRBJ1-3; D is possibly TRBD1 (5 bases). CDR3 length: 16 residues. V gave up 2 bases and J gave up 1 base, with 12 bases separating them. Germline loops: CDR1 SGHVS, CDR2 FNYEAQ. The chain's CDR3 is CASSLYLGVSGNTIYF. CDR3 nucleotide sequence: TGTGCCAGCAGCTTATATCTAGGGGTATCTGGAAACACCATATATTTT.

This chain uses TRBV4-2 with TRBJ2-7; 11 bases are a match to TRBD1. CDR1 and CDR2 from the germline V gene are LGHNA and YNFKEQ. Trimming took 1 base from V and 2 from J; bases not matched to a gene: 4. The CDR3 length is 16 residues. The CDR3 region has the DNA TGTGCCAGCAGCCAAGGCCGGGACAGGGGGACCTACGAGCAGTACTTC. Residues: CASSQGRDRGTYEQYF.

This chain links TRBV2 with TRBJ1-4; a weak D match, TRBD1 (5 bases). The germline gives CDR1 SNHLY, CDR2 FYNNEI. The CDR3 has 16 residues. Trimming took off 0 bases at V and 8 bases at J, with 16 bases between the two ends. CDR3 region: CASSEASEGVQEKLFF. The CDR3 DNA reads as TGTGCCAGCAGTGAAGCCAGTGAAGGGGTGCAGGAAAAACTGTTTTTT.

As for this clone: Other DNA sequences from this sample encode an identical CDR3 as well. The J gene is TRBJ2-7, the V gene TRBV7-9; no clear D. Germline CDR1 and CDR2: SEHNR and FQNEAQ (reference sequence). V gave up 2 bases and J gave up 5 bases, with 7 bases separating them. The CDR3 totals 12 residues. For the CDR3, the DNA is TGTGCCAGCAGCTTACTAGGGAACGAGCAGTACTTC. Protein sequence: CASSLLGNEQYF. Looking up the rest from reference TRBV7-9 and TRBJ2-7 gives the full variable domain: DTGVSQNPRHKITKRGQNVTFRCDPISEHNRLYWYRQTLGQGPEFLTYFQNEAQLEKSRLLSDRFSAERPKGSFSTLEIQRTEQGDSAMYLCASSLLGNEQYFGPGTRLTVT.

The chain employs TRBV27 and TRBJ2-7; D is undetermined. Trimming left V 3 bases short and J 4 bases short, with 10 bases between. Germline values: CDR1 MNHEY, CDR2 SMNVEV (reference sequence). The CDR3 consists of 13 residues. The CDR3 region is CASSFGLNYEQYF. The DNA for the CDR3 is TGTGCCAGCAGTTTCGGGCTTAATTACGAGCAGTACTTC.

The V call is TRBV5-1, the J call TRBJ2-7, with 11 bases fitting TRBD2. V was clipped by 4 bases and J by 5 bases; unmatched bases: 8. The CDR3 runs to 15 residues. In germline, CDR1 is SGHRS, CDR2 YFSETQ. The CDR3 region has the DNA TGCGCCAGCAGCCAAATAGCGGGAGGGCCGGACGAGCAGTACTTC. This sequence encodes CASSQIAGGPDEQYF.

The gene calls are TRBV7-9 and TRBJ1-6, with 8 bases lining up with TRBD1. J lost 6 bases, V lost 5 bases, and 12 bases had no gene match. Looked up from germline, CDR1 is SEHNR and CDR2 is FQNEAQ (reference sequence). The CDR3 loop spans 17 amino acids. The CDR3 DNA is TGTGCCAGCAGCATATATCCGGGACAGGAGTTTAATTCACCCCTCCACTTT. This encodes CASSIYPGQEFNSPLHF.

The J gene is TRBJ2-7, the V gene TRBV4-3; 8 bases are shared with TRBD1. J was trimmed by 3 bases and V by 0 bases; bases with no gene match: 4. This CDR3 comprises 15 residues. The germline gives CDR1 LGHNA, CDR2 YSLEER. This CDR3 is CASSQDHGTGYEQYF. In DNA, the CDR3 is TGCGCCAGCAGCCAAGATCACGGGACAGGCTACGAGCAGTACTTC.

The chain joins TRBV6-6 to TRBJ1-5; perhaps TRBD1 as D (5 bases). The CDR3 extends over 15 amino acids. CDR1 and CDR2 from the germline V gene are MNHNY and SVGAGI (reference sequence). V gave up 7 bases and J gave up 0 bases, with 13 bases separating them. The CDR3 DNA reads TGTGCCAGCAATGGGGCAACCCATAGCAATCAGCCCCAGCATTTT. Its protein product is CASNGATHSNQPQHF.

The chain combines TRBV9 with TRBJ1-5, with a weak D call TRBD1 (5 bases). V was shortened by 0 bases and J by 5 bases, with 15 bases between the two germline ends. Germline V gene sequence: CDR1 SGDLS, CDR2 YYNGEE. The CDR3 has 16 residues. The CDR3, as DNA: TGTGCCAGCAGCGTAGGAGCGGGGCTGGGGGATCAGCCCCAGCATTTT. This sequence encodes CASSVGAGLGDQPQHF.

The chain links TRBV13 to TRBJ2-5, with 9 nucleotides matching TRBD1. The germline gives CDR1 PRHDT, CDR2 FYEKMQ (reference sequence). The CDR3 has 16 amino acids. The ends lost 3 bases at V and 2 bases at J; junction bases unmatched: 7. The CDR3 loop is CASSFGQGTIQETQYF. The CDR3, as DNA: TGTGCCAGCAGCTTCGGACAGGGGACTATTCAAGAGACCCAGTACTTC.

CDR3 DNA: TGTGCCAGCAGCTTACAGAGGAGCTCCTACAATGAGCAGTTCTTC. Protein sequence: CASSLQRSSYNEQFF. V and J are TRBV7-8 and TRBJ2-1, with D hard to call. V lost 2 bases and J 0 bases, leaving 8 bases between the germline ends. The CDR3 sequence is 15 residues long. Per the germline V gene, CDR1 is SGHVS and CDR2 is FQNEAQ.

V gene TRBV6-6 combines with J gene TRBJ2-2; possibly TRBD1 for D (6 bases). The V end lost 5 bases, the J end lost 4 bases, and 11 bases lay between the germline ends. CDR3 length: 14 residues. Germline V lookup: CDR1 MNHNY, CDR2 SVGAGI (reference sequence). CDR3 DNA sequence: TGTGCCAGCAGTCCACAGGGTTCCACCGGGGAGCTGTTTTTT. Its protein product is CASSPQGSTGELFF.

This clone is a singleton in its sample. V usage is TRBV19 and J usage is TRBJ1-6; unclear D gene. This CDR3 has 11 residues. Looked up from germline, CDR1 is LNHDA and CDR2 is SQIVND (reference sequence). V lost 3 bases and J 14 bases, leaving 8 bases between the germline ends. The CDR3 DNA is TGTGCCAGTAGTATCGGTGGGACCCTCCACTTT. Residues: CASSIGGTLHF.

The V gene is TRBV4-1, the J gene TRBJ2-5; no definite D call. TRBJ2-7 explains the end of the DNA better; the J call may be wrong. Germline CDR1 MGHRA, CDR2 YSYEKL. The CDR3 is 13 residues long. The CDR3 protein is CASSPSSTLEQYF. The DNA of the CDR3 is TGCGCCAGCAGCCCCTCATCTACCCTCGAGCAGTACTTC.

CDR3 region: CASSSQGGVDEQYF. The CDR3 DNA is TGTGCCAGCAGTTCCCAAGGGGGTGTCGACGAGCAGTACTTC. The rearrangement joins TRBV28 to TRBJ2-7, with D possibly matching TRBD1 (6 bases). V lost 4 bases, J lost 5 bases, and 15 bases lay in between. The CDR3 has 14 residues. CDR1 is MDHEN and CDR2 is SYDVKM in the germline V gene.

The CDR3 DNA is TGTGCCAGCAGCCCGACAGGGCCGGGAGAAAAACTGTTTTTT. The encoded protein is CASSPTGPGEKLFF. This chain connects TRBV11-2 to TRBJ1-4; TRBD1 agrees at 7 bases. CDR3 size: 14 residues. Germline CDR1 SGHAT, CDR2 FQNNGV. Trimming took 5 bases from V and 8 from J; bases not matched to a gene: 8.

The V gene is TRBV7-9, the J gene TRBJ2-5; 8 positions agree with TRBD1. The CDR3 extends over 15 amino acids. Germline values: CDR1 SEHNR, CDR2 FQNEAQ (reference sequence). Trimming removed 5 bases from V and 5 bases from J; junction bases left unmatched: 10. The CDR3 sequence: CASSKPTGAGETQYF. The CDR3 DNA reads as TGTGCCAGCAGCAAACCGACAGGGGCGGGGGAGACCCAGTACTTC. The complete variable domain, with remaining parts taken from reference TRBV7-9 and TRBJ2-5, reads DTGVSQNPRHKITKRGQNVTFRCDPISEHNRLYWYRQTLGQGPEFLTYFQNEAQLEKSRLLSDRFSAERPKGSFSTLEIQRTEQGDSAMYLCASSKPTGAGETQYFGPGTRLLVL.

The rearrangement joins TRBV7-2 to TRBJ2-7; 8 nucleotides line up with TRBD2. From germline, CDR1 is SGHTA and CDR2 FQGNSA. V was pared by 5 bases and J by 5 bases, with 8 bases of the junction left unmatched. This CDR3 contains 14 residues. The CDR3 region has the DNA TGTGCCAGCAGCCCCACTAGCGGTTCGGACGAGCAGTACTTC. Translation: CASSPTSGSDEQYF. Full variable domain (missing parts from reference TRBV7-2 and TRBJ2-7): GAGVSQSPSNKVTEKGKDVELRCDPISGHTALYWYRQSLGQGLEFLIYFQGNSAPDKSGLPSDRFSAERTGGSVSTLTIQRTQQEDSAVYLCASSPTSGSDEQYFGPGTRLTVT.

The rearrangement uses TRBV5-1 and TRBJ2-7; D is unresolved. The germline V gene encodes CDR1 SGHRS and CDR2 YFSETQ. V lost 4 bases and J 7 bases, leaving 15 bases between the germline ends. CDR3 length: 13 amino acids. CDR3 bases: TGCGCCAGCAGCGCGCTTAAGGACGGAGAGCAGTACTTC. It codes for CASSALKDGEQYF. Together with reference TRBV5-1 and TRBJ2-7, the CDR3 gives the full variable domain: KAGVTQTPRYLIKTRGQQVTLSCSPISGHRSVSWYQQTPGQGLQFLFEYFSETQRNKGNFPGRFSGRQFSNSRSEMNVSTLELGDSALYLCASSALKDGEQYFGPGTRLTVT.

The rearrangement links TRBV19 to TRBJ1-1; 7 bases are a match to TRBD1. The germline gives CDR1 LNHDA, CDR2 SQIVND (reference sequence). V lost 6 bases to trimming and J lost 10 bases; unmatched junction nucleotides: 14. This CDR3 comprises 14 residues. The CDR3 spells CASSTGEEAERAFF. The CDR3 nucleotides read TGTGCCAGTAGCACAGGGGAGGAGGCTGAAAGAGCTTTCTTT.

The J gene is TRBJ2-7, the V gene TRBV6-5; D may be TRBD1 (6 bases). With 10 bases removed from V and 0 bases from J, the gap between germline ends came to 16 bases. Per germline, CDR1 MNHEY and CDR2 SVGAGI. The CDR3 is 14 residues long. Written as DNA, the CDR3 is TGTGCCACTCTGGACAGTGATAACTCCTACGAGCAGTACTTC. It translates to CATLDSDNSYEQYF.

This chain links TRBV9 with TRBJ2-1; 8 nucleotides agree with TRBD2. V trimming: 0 bases; J trimming: 4 bases; junction bases outside the gene matches: 12. This CDR3 has 18 residues. Germline V lookup: CDR1 SGDLS, CDR2 YYNGEE. DNA for the CDR3: TGTGCCAGCAGCGTAGAGAGGGTTCTCTCTAGCGGGTACAATGAGCAGTTCTTC. Its protein is CASSVERVLSSGYNEQFF.

About this clone: Other DNA variants within this sample encode the same CDR3. The V and J genes are TRBV7-9 and TRBJ1-5, with D perhaps matching TRBD1 (5 bases). In germline, CDR1 is SEHNR, CDR2 FQNEAQ (reference sequence). Trimming removed 1 base at V and 0 bases at J, with 7 bases between. CDR3 length: 15 residues. The CDR3 is CASSLEGDSNQPQHF. The CDR3 DNA follows: TGTGCCAGCAGCTTAGAAGGGGATAGCAATCAGCCCCAGCATTTT.

V gene TRBV6-6 combines with J gene TRBJ1-2; TRBD1 is a possible D gene (6 bases). V dropped 6 bases and J dropped 8 bases, with 16 bases sitting between them. The CDR3 loop spans 13 amino acids. The germline CDR1 and CDR2 sequences are MNHNY and SVGAGI (reference sequence). As DNA, the CDR3 is TGTGCCAGCAGCCTTCAGGGGCCCGGGGGCTACACCTTC. Translated: CASSLQGPGGYTF.

This rearrangement joins TRBV27 to TRBJ2-7; perhaps TRBD2 as D (5 bases). The CDR3 extends over 11 amino acids. The V gene's germline CDR1 is MNHEY and CDR2 SMNVEV (reference sequence). V was clipped by 9 bases and J by 5 bases, with 11 bases between them. This chain's CDR3 is CASTHGDEQYF. CDR3 nucleotide sequence: TGTGCCAGTACTCACGGGGACGAGCAGTACTTC.